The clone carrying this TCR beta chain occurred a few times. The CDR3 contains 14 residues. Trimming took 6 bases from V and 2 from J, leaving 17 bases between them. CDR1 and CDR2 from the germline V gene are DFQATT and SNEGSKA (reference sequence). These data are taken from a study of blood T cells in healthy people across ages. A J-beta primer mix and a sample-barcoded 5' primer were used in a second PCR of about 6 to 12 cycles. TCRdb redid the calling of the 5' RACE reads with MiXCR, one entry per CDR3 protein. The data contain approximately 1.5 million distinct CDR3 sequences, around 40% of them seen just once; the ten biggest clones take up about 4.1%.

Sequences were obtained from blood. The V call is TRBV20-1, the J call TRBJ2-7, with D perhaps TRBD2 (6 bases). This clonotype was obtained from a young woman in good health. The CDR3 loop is CSASPASATYEQYF. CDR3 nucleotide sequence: TGCAGTGCCAGCCCGGCTAGCGCGACCTACGAGCAGTACTTC.